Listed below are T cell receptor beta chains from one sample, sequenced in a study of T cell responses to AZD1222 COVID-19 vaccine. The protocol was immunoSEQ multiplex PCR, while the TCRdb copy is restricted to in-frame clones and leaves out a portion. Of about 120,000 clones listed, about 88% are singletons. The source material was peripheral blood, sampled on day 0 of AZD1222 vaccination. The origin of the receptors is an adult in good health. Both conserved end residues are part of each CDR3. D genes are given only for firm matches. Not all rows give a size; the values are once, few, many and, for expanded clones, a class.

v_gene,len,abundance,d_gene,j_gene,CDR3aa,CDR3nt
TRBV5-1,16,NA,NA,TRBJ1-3,CASSLATEVSGNTIYF,TGCGCCAGCAGCTTGGCCACGGAAGTCTCTGGAAACACCATATATTTT
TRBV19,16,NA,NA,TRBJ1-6,CASTPRTAAGNSPLHF,TGTGCCAGTACCCCACGGACAGCGGCGGGTAATTCACCCCTCCACTTT
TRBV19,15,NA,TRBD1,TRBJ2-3,CASTTGTGGTDTQYF,TGTGCCAGTACCACCGGGACAGGGGGCACAGATACGCAGTATTTT
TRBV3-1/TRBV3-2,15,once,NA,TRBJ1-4,CASSQGLLTNEKLFF,TGTGCCAGCAGCCAAGGCCTCCTAACTAATGAAAAACTGTTTTTT
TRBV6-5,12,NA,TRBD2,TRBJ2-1,CASTGLVGEQFF,TGTGCCAGCACAGGACTAGTTGGCGAGCAGTTCTTC
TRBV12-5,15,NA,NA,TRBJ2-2,CASGLVAGSTGELFF,TGTGCTAGTGGTTTGGTTGCAGGATCAACCGGGGAGCTGTTTTTT
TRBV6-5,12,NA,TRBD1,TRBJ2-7,CAARGQTYEQYF,TGTGCCGCAAGGGGACAGACCTACGAGCAGTACTTC
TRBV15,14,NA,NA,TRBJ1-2,CATSRTDSNYGYTF,TGTGCCACCAGCAGAACGGACTCTAACTATGGCTACACCTTC
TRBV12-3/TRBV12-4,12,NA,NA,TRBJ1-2,CASSLGLDGYTF,TGTGCCAGCAGTTTAGGGTTGGATGGCTACACCTTC
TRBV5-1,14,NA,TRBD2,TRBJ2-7,CASSLLAGVGEQYF,TGCGCCAGCAGCTTACTAGCGGGAGTAGGTGAGCAGTACTTC
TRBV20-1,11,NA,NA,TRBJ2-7,CSARDLLEQYF,TGCAGTGCTAGAGATCTGCTCGAGCAGTACTTC
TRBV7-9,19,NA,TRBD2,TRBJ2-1,CASSSPFSMNGRAYNEQFF,TGTGCCAGCAGCTCCCCATTCTCCATGAACGGGAGGGCCTACAATGAGCAGTTCTTC
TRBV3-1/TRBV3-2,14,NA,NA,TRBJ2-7,CASSNGGGPYEQYF,TGTGCCAGCAGCAATGGGGGGGGGCCCTACGAGCAGTACTTC
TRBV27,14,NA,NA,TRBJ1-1,CASNPLWGKTEAFF,TGTGCCAGCAACCCATTGTGGGGGAAGACTGAAGCTTTCTTT
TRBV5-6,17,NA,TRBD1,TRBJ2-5,CASSVRITGDLQETQYF,TGTGCCAGCAGCGTACGGATCACAGGGGACCTACAAGAGACCCAGTACTTC
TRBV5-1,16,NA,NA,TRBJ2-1,CASSLGWRVDGNEQFF,TGCGCCAGCAGCTTGGGGTGGAGAGTGGATGGCAATGAGCAGTTCTTC
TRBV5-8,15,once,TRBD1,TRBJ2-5,CASSWGQGITETQYF,TGTGCCAGCAGCTGGGGACAGGGAATCACAGAGACCCAGTACTTC
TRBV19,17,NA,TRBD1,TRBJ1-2,CASSRRDSHFSNYGYTF,TGTGCCAGTAGCCGAAGGGACAGCCACTTCTCTAACTATGGCTACACCTTC
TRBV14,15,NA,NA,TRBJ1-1,CASSQVLLPNTEAFF,TGTGCCAGCAGCCAAGTACTGCTTCCGAACACTGAAGCTTTCTTT
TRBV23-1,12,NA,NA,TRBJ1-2,CASTLTGYGYTF,TGCGCCAGCACCTTGACGGGCTATGGCTACACCTTC
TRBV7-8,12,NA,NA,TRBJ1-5,CASSLEVQPQHF,TGTGCCAGCAGCTTAGAAGTCCAGCCCCAGCATTTT
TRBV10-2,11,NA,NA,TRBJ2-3,CASVLTDTQYF,TGCGCCAGTGTCCTGACAGATACGCAGTATTTT
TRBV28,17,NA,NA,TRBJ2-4,CASSLWEQGLAKNIQYF,TGTGCCAGCAGTTTATGGGAGCAGGGACTAGCCAAAAACATTCAGTACTTC